This T cell receptor beta chain was identified in a study of cytomegalovirus exposure and HLA in healthy donors (TCRdb year 2017). The study in broad terms: According to an earlier analysis of several hundred of the donors, 150 million to 200 million T cells yielded roughly 110 million unique TCR beta sequences and approximately 300 Gb of sequence data. Across some 400 genotyped donors of the cohort, an average of about 240,000 unique TCR beta nucleotide sequences per donor were sequenced, and around 20% of those sequences were non-productive. Rather than using new phenotypic data, the later analysis identified candidate immune exposures from TCR beta sequences and from how often those sequences occurred across donors. The study used immunosequencing to profile the T cell repertoires of several hundred subjects and linked those repertoires to cytomegalovirus serostatus. An early release covering roughly 600 HLA-typed donors comprised 300 to 350 gigabases of sequencing data and roughly 86 million unique TCR sequences. The number of typed donors differed by locus: about 620-640 for A, B, C, DRB1 and DQB1; 522 for DQA1; around 580 for DPA1; and roughly 490 for DPB1. The study combined high-throughput TCR immunosequencing, statistical association of individual TCRs with disease status, and machine learning to predict cytomegalovirus infection status. A later analysis re-analyzed previously published TCR beta repertoires from several hundred donors and added high-resolution HLA genotyping to study TCR occurrence patterns. The study aimed to test whether cataloging public T cell receptors could reveal signatures of past pathogen exposure. Genome-wide SNP genotypes for about 65% of the 666 donors were used in a later genetic analysis, which treated that subset as a discovery cohort. Along with the approximately 700-subject first cohort, a separate validation cohort of roughly 110 different subjects was used. Donor age, sex, ethnicity and CMV serostatus were collected together with the repertoire data. Because of strong linkage in the cohort, roughly five DR-DQ haplotypes were treated as single units for association and clustering. All discovery cohort repertoires had been generated using a single sequencing platform. Both class I and class II loci were covered by HLA typing, at four-digit resolution. Of the approximately 400 genotyped donors, less than 85% were placed in the genetic ancestry cluster associated with self-reported Caucasian donors. To decide whether each TCR beta V gene segment behaved as functional or pseudogenic, an earlier analysis of approximately 590 of the donors relied on high-throughput TCR beta sequencing. General conclusions and limits of the study: In a later genetic analysis, a missense DCLRE1C variant was associated with V-gene and J-gene trimming of TCR beta chains, and the association was replicated in an independent cohort. A later analysis found that TCR association rates varied across HLA loci, with DRB1 alleles showing the most associated TCRs and HLA-C alleles the fewest. Because HLA typing was missing for some donors at each locus, association tests included only the typed subset. Some IMGT-functional V segments, including TRBV6-2 and TRBV6-3, could not be distinguished by the 87-base-pair reads and were therefore excluded. Most TCR sequences were seen in very few donors, while some public TCRs were found in many individuals. The authors suggested that the approach could potentially be generalized to other disease states and immunological phenotypes. A later analysis reported that several top co-occurrence clusters appeared linked to parvovirus B19, influenza, CMV and Epstein-Barr virus. When HLA alleles, especially DR and DQ, strongly co-occurred, TCR associations were difficult to assign to individual alleles. The classifier was reported to diagnose cytomegalovirus status with high specificity and sensitivity in both the original and validation cohorts. A further reported finding was that TCR beta sequences accurately predicted the HLA-A and HLA-B alleles for most subjects in the first cohort. For the cohort, immune exposure information was limited to CMV serostatus. The cohort was sequenced for TCR beta chains only, and without alpha or paired-chain data the features that could be detected were limited. A total of 164 TCR beta chains were listed by the study as associated with cytomegalovirus. A later analysis found that most CMV-associated TCR beta chains appeared HLA-restricted, with HLA associations seemingly driven largely by CMV exposure. In an earlier analysis of some 640 of the donors, most TCR beta V segments were observed in productive rearrangements about 90% or about 30% of the time, broadly matching IMGT annotations. Sequencing depth was assumed to be roughly uniform across donors in the presence/absence analyses, though that assumption may not hold. Specific HLA alleles were associated with 15,000 to 20,000 TCR beta sequences at a false discovery rate of 0.05 in a later analysis. Compared with the roughly 700-donor mean, donors in an Asian-associated ancestry cluster had fewer N-insertions in productive TCRs, according to a later genetic analysis. Correlated functional status among segregating V segments might be attributable to linkage disequilibrium, but an unknown experimental factor could not be ruled out. The sequencing pipeline was judged likely to have produced a cluster of highly shared sequence variants as a technical artifact. In a later analysis, HLA-associated TCR beta chains were found to be more clonally expanded and to have lower generation probabilities than equally common non-associated chains. In vitro tests confirmed that a few of the cytomegalovirus-associated TCR beta chains recognize cytomegalovirus antigens. Because counts were too low, under 20 rarely observed V segments, including chromosome 9 orphons, were left out of the earlier analysis of 587 of the donors.

The cohort was made up of about 670 healthy bone marrow donors. All cohort members were sampled while nominally healthy, although unrecorded immune exposures were likely present. The donor was CMV seropositive and was included in the group of 289 seropositive cohort members. A peripheral blood sample was provided by each donor, and peripheral blood mononuclear cells were used for TCR beta sequencing. Genomic DNA extraction from the blood cell samples was performed with the Qiagen DNeasy Blood Extraction Kit. With regard to this clone: Its antigen target is currently unknown. No base-level quality is on record; no much larger clone is a single base apart.

Per the germline V gene, KGHSH is the CDR1 and LQKENI is the CDR2. V was cut back by 3 bases and J by 0 bases, leaving a gap of 15 bases between them. Including cysteine and phenylalanine, the CDR3 has 16 amino acids. The kept DNA is CDR3 alone, 48 bases in frame from the first base. Library preparation used the immunoSEQ multiplex PCR assay. For the multiplex PCR, a mixture combining 60 forward primers for TCR Vbeta segments and 13 reverse primers for TCR Jbeta segments was used. The CDR3 region of rearranged TCR beta genes was amplified from genomic DNA with a multiplex PCR assay. The Illumina HiSeq System was used to sequence the amplified TCR beta libraries as 87-base-pair reads. Under the source paper's analysis protocol: A later analysis counted approximately 74 million unique TCR beta chains across the 600 to 850 repertoires, and 10 million to 11 million of these chains were shared by at least two donors. Raw reads were error-corrected and collapsed into unique sequences by a nearest-neighbor algorithm in which closely related sequences were merged to remove PCR and sequencing errors. To assign V, D and J gene segments, CDR3 sequences were aligned to IMGT reference sequences. Each retained sequence needed at least a six-nucleotide match to both a V gene segment and a J gene segment. Rearrangements were called productive when the CDR3 lacked stop codons and stayed in frame with V and J; all others were non-productive. CDR3 was defined by IMGT convention, running from the second conserved V-encoded cysteine to the conserved J-encoded phenylalanine. Sequences without an unambiguous match to a single V gene segment were excluded from the earlier analysis of 587 of the donors. An earlier analysis of about 600 of the donors called V segments functional above 56.7% productive rearrangements and segregating when the between-donor standard deviation exceeded 5%. A statistical classification framework was developed to diagnose cytomegalovirus status using the catalog of TCR beta chain sequences. In a later analysis, TCR nucleotide sequences were compared against IMGT/GENE-DB human TR gene sequences so that V and J genes could be assigned. A later analysis assigned CDR3 sequences and most-parsimonious VDJ recombination scenarios with the TCRdist pipeline. In a later analysis, every TCR beta chain was defined by the combination of its CDR3 amino acid sequence and its V-gene family, and reads without a unique V-gene family were dropped. As a way to deal with suspected cross-contamination and a sequencing artifact, a later analysis dropped hundreds of nucleotide sequences that were highly shared and had low generation probability. In a later analysis, a clonal expansion index for each public chain was calculated from normalized within-repertoire ranks of inferred template counts. In a later analysis, generation probabilities were computed with a VDJ recombination model fitted to out-of-frame rearrangements, and the resulting probabilities were checked against IGoR. Hypergeometric tests were used in a later analysis to score TCR-TCR, TCR-HLA and TCR-CMV co-occurrence, with a repertoire-size bias correction applied to the TCR pairs. A later analysis estimated false discovery rates by permuting HLA or CMV assignments 20 times. In a later analysis, co-occurring TCRs were grouped using DBSCAN, with TCRdist sequence similarity added in when clustering inside HLA-allele-positive subsets. Co-occurrence clustering excluded repertoires with fewer than 30,000 or more than 120,000 public chains, plus five with anomalous nucleotide sharing. TCRdb re-hosts the immuneACCESS table, in-frame sequences only. Its copies lack some clones; in the studies checked, an unresolved V gene accounts for under half of them, and the cause for the rest is not known. V and J calls and clone size are those listed in that table; D and trimming were worked out from the DNA. This sample gives about 190,000 clones in total; about 77% of them show up just once. The ten most abundant clones make up more than 4.5% of the sample.

This sequence was found in a man aged 25-45 years in good health and CMV-seropositive. The rearrangement combines TRBV18 with TRBJ2-7; the D gene is not confidently resolved. The sample was PBMCs. The nucleotides are TGTGCCAGCTCACCCCGCGGAGCCGCTGGCTCCTACGAGCAGTACTTC. It translates to CASSPRGAAGSYEQYF.